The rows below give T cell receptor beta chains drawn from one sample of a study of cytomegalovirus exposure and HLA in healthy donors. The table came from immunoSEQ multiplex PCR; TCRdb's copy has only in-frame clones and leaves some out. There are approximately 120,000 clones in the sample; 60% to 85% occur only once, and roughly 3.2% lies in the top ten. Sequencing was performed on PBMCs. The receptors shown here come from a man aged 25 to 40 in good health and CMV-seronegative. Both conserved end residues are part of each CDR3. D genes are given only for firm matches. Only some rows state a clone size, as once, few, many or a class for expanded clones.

cdr3_nt: TGTGCCTGGAGTGGCCGACACCGGGCCCAGGGCTATTCACCCCTCCACTTT
cdr3_aa: CAWSGRHRAQGYSPLHF
v_call: TRBV30
d_call: .
clone_size: .
j_call: TRBJ1-6

cdr3_nt: TGTGCCAGCAGTGTACGGGGGACGTTCACCGGGGAGCTGTTTTTT
cdr3_aa: CASSVRGTFTGELFF
v_call: TRBV2
d_call: .
clone_size: .
j_call: TRBJ2-2

cdr3_nt: TGTGCCAGCAGCCCCCAGAACCCGTTCAGCTCCTACAATGAGCAGTTCTTC
cdr3_aa: CASSPQNPFSSYNEQFF
v_call: TRBV7-3
d_call: .
clone_size: .
j_call: TRBJ2-1

cdr3_nt: TGTGCCATCAGTGAGTCGAGGCTGGGGGGCACTGAAGCTTTCTTT
cdr3_aa: CAISESRLGGTEAFF
v_call: TRBV10-3
d_call: .
clone_size: few
j_call: TRBJ1-1

cdr3_nt: TGTGCCAGCTCACCCGGACTAGCGGGAGGCTCCCCCTACAATGAGCAGTTCTTC
cdr3_aa: CASSPGLAGGSPYNEQFF
v_call: TRBV18
d_call: TRBD2
clone_size: .
j_call: TRBJ2-1

cdr3_nt: TGTGCCAGCAGTCTCGGACAGGTGGGGGAATGGACCATGAACACTGAAGCTTTCTTT
cdr3_aa: CASSLGQVGEWTMNTEAFF
v_call: TRBV28
d_call: TRBD1
clone_size: few
j_call: TRBJ1-1

cdr3_nt: TGTGCCAGTACCCAAACAGGGGGCGCGAGGGGCTACACCTTC
cdr3_aa: CASTQTGGARGYTF
v_call: TRBV19
d_call: TRBD1
clone_size: .
j_call: TRBJ1-2

cdr3_nt: TGTGCCAGCAGCCCAACTAGCGGGGGGCACAATGAGCAGTTCTTC
cdr3_aa: CASSPTSGGHNEQFF
v_call: TRBV7-6
d_call: TRBD2
clone_size: .
j_call: TRBJ2-1

cdr3_nt: TGTGCCAGCAGTTTCACACTAGCGGCTTTCTACAATGAGCAGTTCTTC
cdr3_aa: CASSFTLAAFYNEQFF
v_call: TRBV27
d_call: TRBD2
clone_size: .
j_call: TRBJ2-1

cdr3_nt: TGCGCCAGCAGCCTGGGGGAGAATGGCTACACCTTC
cdr3_aa: CASSLGENGYTF
v_call: TRBV5-1
d_call: .
clone_size: .
j_call: TRBJ1-2

cdr3_nt: TGTGCCAGCAGCTTAACTTTCCGGACACAGGGGGCAAAAACCGGGGAGCTGTTTTTT
cdr3_aa: CASSLTFRTQGAKTGELFF
v_call: TRBV13
d_call: TRBD1
clone_size: .
j_call: TRBJ2-2

cdr3_nt: TGTGCCAGCAGCGAGGGGATACTAGCGGAGATACAAGAGACCCAGTACTTC
cdr3_aa: CASSEGILAEIQETQYF
v_call: TRBV9
d_call: TRBD2
clone_size: .
j_call: TRBJ2-5

cdr3_nt: TGTGCCAGCAGCGTGGGCGGGAGCTTGGAGGAGCAGTACTTC
cdr3_aa: CASSVGGSLEEQYF
v_call: TRBV9
d_call: TRBD2
clone_size: .
j_call: TRBJ2-7

cdr3_nt: TGCGCCAGCAGCCTTAGTTCAGACAGTCCAATCGAGCAGTACTTC
cdr3_aa: CASSLSSDSPIEQYF
v_call: TRBV4-1
d_call: .
clone_size: .
j_call: TRBJ2-7

cdr3_nt: TGCGCCAGCAGCCAAGCGAACGTACTGTCCTACGAGCAGTACTTC
cdr3_aa: CASSQANVLSYEQYF
v_call: TRBV4-3
d_call: .
clone_size: .
j_call: TRBJ2-7

cdr3_nt: TGCGCCAGCAGTCACCCCAGTGGTACCTACAATGAGCAGTTCTTC
cdr3_aa: CASSHPSGTYNEQFF
v_call: TRBV23-1
d_call: .
clone_size: few
j_call: TRBJ2-1

cdr3_nt: TGCGCCAGCCGTCCTAGCGGGTACACCGGGGAGCTGTTTTTT
cdr3_aa: CASRPSGYTGELFF
v_call: TRBV10-1
d_call: TRBD2
clone_size: .
j_call: TRBJ2-2

cdr3_nt: TGTGCCAGCAGTTTATCGGACATCAGCTCCTACGAGCAGTACTTC
cdr3_aa: CASSLSDISSYEQYF
v_call: TRBV28
d_call: .
clone_size: .
j_call: TRBJ2-7

cdr3_nt: TGTGCCTGGAGTCTCGGACTCGTAGTGACCCAGTACTTC
cdr3_aa: CAWSLGLVVTQYF
v_call: TRBV30
d_call: .
clone_size: .
j_call: TRBJ2-5

cdr3_nt: TGTGCCAGCAAATACAGGGGGCAAGCCTACGAGCAGTACTTC
cdr3_aa: CASKYRGQAYEQYF
v_call: TRBV27
d_call: TRBD1
clone_size: .
j_call: TRBJ2-7

cdr3_nt: TGCGCCAGCAGCTTGACCGGACAGGGTGCTAGCACAAATACGCAGTATTTT
cdr3_aa: CASSLTGQGASTNTQYF
v_call: TRBV5-1
d_call: TRBD1
clone_size: .
j_call: TRBJ2-3

cdr3_nt: TGTGCCAGCAGTCCGAGGACAGGGGTCAGGGTGAGAGAGACCCAGTACTTC
cdr3_aa: CASSPRTGVRVRETQYF
v_call: TRBV28
d_call: TRBD1
clone_size: .
j_call: TRBJ2-5